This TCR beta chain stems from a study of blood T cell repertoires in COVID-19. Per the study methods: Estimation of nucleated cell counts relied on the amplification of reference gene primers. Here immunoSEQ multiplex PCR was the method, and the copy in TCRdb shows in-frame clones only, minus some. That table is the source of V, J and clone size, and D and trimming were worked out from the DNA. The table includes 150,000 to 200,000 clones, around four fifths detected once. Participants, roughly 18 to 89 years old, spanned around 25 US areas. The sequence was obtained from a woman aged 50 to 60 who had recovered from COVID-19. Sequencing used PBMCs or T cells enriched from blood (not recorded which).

CDR3 coding DNA: TGTGCCAGCAGCTCGGGCGGGGGGGTTCAATCCTACAATGAGCAGTTCTTC. This encodes CASSSGGGVQSYNEQFF. The chain carries TRBV5-5 and TRBJ2-1; TRBD2 matches 9 bases. CDR3 size: 17 residues. Germline V lookup: CDR1 SGHKS, CDR2 YYEKEE (reference sequence). V lost 3 bases to trimming and J lost 1 base; unmatched junction nucleotides: 8.